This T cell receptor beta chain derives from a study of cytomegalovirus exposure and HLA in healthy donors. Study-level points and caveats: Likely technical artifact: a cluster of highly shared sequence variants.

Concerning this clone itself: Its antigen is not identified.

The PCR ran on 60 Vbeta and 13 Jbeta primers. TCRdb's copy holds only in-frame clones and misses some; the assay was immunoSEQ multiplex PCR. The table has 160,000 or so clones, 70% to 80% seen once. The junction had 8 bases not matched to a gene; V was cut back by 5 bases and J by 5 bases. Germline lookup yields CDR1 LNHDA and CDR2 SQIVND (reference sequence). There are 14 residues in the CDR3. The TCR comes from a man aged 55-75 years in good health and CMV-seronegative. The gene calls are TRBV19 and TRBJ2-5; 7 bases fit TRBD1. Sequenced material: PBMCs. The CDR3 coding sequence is TGTGCCAGTAGTCCCAACAGGGGTAGGGAGACCCAGTACTTC. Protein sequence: CASSPNRGRETQYF.